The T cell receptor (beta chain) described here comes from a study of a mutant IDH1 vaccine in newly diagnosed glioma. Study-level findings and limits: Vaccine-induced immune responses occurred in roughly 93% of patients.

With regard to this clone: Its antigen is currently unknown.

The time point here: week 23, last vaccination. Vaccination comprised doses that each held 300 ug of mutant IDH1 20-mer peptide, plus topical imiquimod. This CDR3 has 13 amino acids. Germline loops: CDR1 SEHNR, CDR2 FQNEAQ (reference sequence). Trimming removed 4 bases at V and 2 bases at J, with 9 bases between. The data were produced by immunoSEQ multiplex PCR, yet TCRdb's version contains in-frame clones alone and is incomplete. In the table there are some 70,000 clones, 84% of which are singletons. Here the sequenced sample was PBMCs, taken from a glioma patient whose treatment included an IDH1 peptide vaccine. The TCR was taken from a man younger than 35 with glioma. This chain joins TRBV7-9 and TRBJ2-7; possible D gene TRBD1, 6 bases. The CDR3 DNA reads TGTGCCAGCAGCTCGACAGGTCCCTACGAGCAGTACTTC. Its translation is CASSSTGPYEQYF.